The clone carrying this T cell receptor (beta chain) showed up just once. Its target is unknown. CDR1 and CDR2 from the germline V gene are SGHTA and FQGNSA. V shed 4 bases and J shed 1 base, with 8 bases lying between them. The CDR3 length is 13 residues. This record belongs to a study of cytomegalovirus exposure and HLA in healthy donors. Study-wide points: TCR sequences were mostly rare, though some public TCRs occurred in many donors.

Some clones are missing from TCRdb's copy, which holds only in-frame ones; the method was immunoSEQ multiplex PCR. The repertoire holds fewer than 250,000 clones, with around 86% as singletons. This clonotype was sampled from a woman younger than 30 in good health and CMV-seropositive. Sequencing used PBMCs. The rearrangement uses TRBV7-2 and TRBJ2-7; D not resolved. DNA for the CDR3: TGTGCCAGCAGCTCCAGTCCGTCCTACGAGCAGTACTTC. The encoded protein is CASSSSPSYEQYF.